The 13 T cell receptor beta chains below come from one sample, sequenced in a study of identical twins. TCRdb independently ran MiXCR on the 5' RACE reads; one entry per CDR3 protein. This sample carries 600,000 to 700,000 distinct CDR3 sequences, about 20% of them seen once, and the ten largest clones take over 4%. These same records also appear under a second study, on T cells expressing NK-cell markers.

The sequencing input was PBMCs. Receptors were obtained from a woman between 18 and 29 years old in good health.

V usage is TRBV10-3 and J usage is TRBJ2-3; possibly TRBD1 for D (5 bases). Per germline, CDR1 ENHRY and CDR2 SYGVKD. V was shortened by 3 bases and J by 4 bases, with 8 bases between the two germline ends. The CDR3 consists of 13 residues. The CDR3 reads CAISDSGSDTQYF. The CDR3 DNA reads TGTGCCATCAGTGATTCAGGGTCAGATACGCAGTATTTT.

This clonotype was recorded a few times. CDR3 loop: CASSPPGTVLSYEQYF. CDR3 nucleotide sequence: TGTGCCAGCAGCCCTCCCGGGACAGTTCTTTCCTACGAGCAGTACTTC. The chain combines TRBV7-9 with TRBJ2-7; 7 bases are shared with TRBD1. Germline-derived CDR1 and CDR2 are SEHNR and FQNEAQ (reference sequence). After removal of 5 bases from V and 1 base from J, the junction contained 11 bases not matched to a gene. CDR3 length: 16 residues. The full variable domain, with the rest looked up from reference TRBV7-9 and TRBJ2-7, is DTGVSQNPRHKITKRGQNVTFRCDPISEHNRLYWYRQTLGQGPEFLTYFQNEAQLEKSRLLSDRFSAERPKGSFSTLEIQRTEQGDSAMYLCASSPPGTVLSYEQYFGPGTRLTVT.

This clonotype showed up just a few times. This chain uses TRBV29-1 with TRBJ2-7, with a tentative D call TRBD2 (5 bases). Trimming took 0 bases from V and 6 from J, leaving 15 bases between them. The germline V gene encodes CDR1 SQVTM and CDR2 ANQGSEA. The CDR3 length is 14 residues. CDR3 coding DNA: TGCAGCGTTGAAGATCTCGGGGTTTTGGGCGAGCAGTACTTC. Residues: CSVEDLGVLGEQYF.

In its sample, this clonotype was seen a few times. The V gene is TRBV9, the J gene TRBJ2-7; the D is unclear. The V end was cut by 3 bases, the J end by 0 bases, with 13 bases between. Per the germline V gene, CDR1 is SGDLS and CDR2 is YYNGEE. CDR3 length: 15 residues. The CDR3 is CASSGSKWGSYEQYF. The CDR3, as DNA: TGTGCCAGCAGCGGTAGTAAGTGGGGCTCCTACGAGCAGTACTTC.

J is TRBJ1-1 and V is TRBV12-3 or TRBV12-4, with D perhaps matching TRBD1 (6 bases). This CDR3 has 13 residues. V was trimmed by 10 bases and J by 3 bases, leaving 15 bases between them. The CDR3 region is CATATGRDTEAFF. The CDR3 DNA is TGTGCCACCGCAACAGGGAGGGACACTGAAGCTTTCTTT.

The chain recombines TRBV20-1 with TRBJ2-3; a weak D match, TRBD2 (6 bases). Looked up from germline, CDR1 is DFQATT and CDR2 is SNEGSKA (reference sequence). Trimming took off 0 bases at V and 6 bases at J, with 13 bases between the two ends. The CDR3 has 14 residues. The CDR3 reads CSARDLVGRDTQYF. CDR3 DNA sequence: TGCAGTGCTAGAGATCTTGTGGGGAGGGATACGCAGTATTTT.

This clonotype was found a few times. The chain has TRBV12-3 or TRBV12-4 and TRBJ1-4; D is possibly TRBD1 (5 bases). The V and J ends lost 4 bases and 11 bases respectively, with 17 bases between them. The CDR3 has 14 amino acids. The CDR3: CASSSWIDSRKLFF. In nucleotides, the CDR3 is TGTGCCAGCAGTTCCTGGATCGACAGCCGTAAACTGTTTTTT.

The genes are TRBV3-1 and TRBJ2-1, with D maybe TRBD2 (6 bases). The CDR3 spans 14 residues. V was trimmed by 4 bases and J by 5 bases, leaving 12 bases between them. CDR1 is LGHDT and CDR2 is YNNKEL in the germline V gene (reference sequence). The CDR3 nucleotides are TGTGCCAGCAGCCCCCGCGGGGCGGACAATGAGCAGTTCTTC. Translating it yields CASSPRGADNEQFF.

Comment on this clonotype: At one of its ends the junction is not consistent with the germline gene, which may arise from a read error. The V call is TRBV5-1, the J call TRBJ2-3; TRBD1 matches 8 bases. Germline values: CDR1 SGHRS, CDR2 YFSETQ. CDR3 length: 14 residues. CDR3: CASSLGQGVDAQYF. CDR3 DNA: TGCGCCAGCAGCTTAGGACAGGGTGTAGATGCGCAGTATTTT.

The J gene is TRBJ2-1, the V gene TRBV7-2, with TRBD2 identical over 8 bases. The CDR3 runs to 17 residues. The V gene end was trimmed by 2 bases and the J gene end by 8 bases; junction bases not matched to a gene: 14. Germline values: CDR1 SGHTA, CDR2 FQGNSA. The CDR3 region is CASSLKSGGPIVDEQFF. Here the CDR3 DNA reads TGTGCCAGCAGCTTAAAATCGGGAGGGCCAATCGTAGATGAGCAGTTCTTC.

The chain uses TRBV7-3 and TRBJ1-6; the D is unclear. Germline V gives CDR1 SGHTA, CDR2 FQGTGA. Trimming removed 4 bases at V and 7 bases at J, with 11 bases between. The CDR3 contains 14 residues. The CDR3 loop is CASSSNPRNSPLHF. In DNA, the CDR3 is TGTGCCAGCAGCTCTAATCCACGGAATTCACCCCTCCACTTT.

The rearrangement uses TRBV7-2 and TRBJ2-3; D is uncertain. There are 19 residues in the CDR3. The germline V gene encodes CDR1 SGHTA and CDR2 FQGNSA. Trimming removed 3 bases at V and 2 bases at J, with 24 bases between. For the CDR3, the DNA is TGTGCCAGCAGCTTTTCCCCCTTGGAAGTAGGCGCCCTCACAGATACGCAGTATTTT. The encoded protein is CASSFSPLEVGALTDTQYF.

This clonotype was recorded many times. This chain uses TRBV7-9 with TRBJ2-5, with TRBD2 as a possible D gene (5 bases). This CDR3 is built from 16 residues. Trimming left V 2 bases short and J 5 bases short, with 18 bases between. The germline V gene has CDR1 SEHNR and CDR2 FQNEAQ (reference sequence). CDR3 DNA: TGTGCCAGCAGCTTACAGGCCCTCTCGAGAGGGGAGACCCAGTACTTC. Translation gives CASSLQALSRGETQYF.